By sample fraction, the clone carrying this T cell receptor beta chain is medium-sized. The sample is drawn from a study of blood T cell repertoires in COVID-19. Turning to the study itself: Acute and convalescent COVID-19 samples came from the United States, Italy and Spain.

Method: immunoSEQ multiplex PCR; TCRdb's copy keeps in-frame clones and lacks some. The table shows some 200,000 clones, with roughly nine tenths occurring only once. Germline CDR1 LNHDA, CDR2 SQIVND (reference sequence). V gave up 6 bases and J gave up 4 bases, with 12 bases separating them. This CDR3 spans 13 amino acids. Sequenced input: peripheral blood. The chain has TRBV19 and TRBJ1-2; D not certain. The receptor's source is a young man with acute or convalescent COVID-19. CDR3: CASRSGVIYGYTF. CDR3 DNA: TGTGCCAGTAGAAGCGGGGTTATCTATGGCTACACCTTC.